The 4 T cell receptor beta chains given below trace back to one sample, sequenced in a study of cytomegalovirus exposure and HLA in healthy donors. The primer mix had 60 Vbeta and 13 Jbeta primers. Assay: immunoSEQ multiplex PCR; the TCRdb copy retains only in-frame clones and omits some. The sample consists of 200,000 or so clones, around 79% of them appearing once. The sample consisted of PBMCs. Receptors originate from a girl aged 2-10 years in good health and CMV-seronegative.

The rearrangement uses TRBV7-3 and TRBJ1-2; 7 bases fit TRBD1. Germline loops: CDR1 SGHTA, CDR2 FQGTGA. V lost 5 bases to trimming and J lost 2 bases; unmatched junction nucleotides: 2. CDR3 length: 13 amino acids. CDR3 nucleotides: TGTGCCAGCAGCCCGGACAGGAACTATGGCTACACCTTC. Its protein is CASSPDRNYGYTF.

This chain uses TRBV6-1 with TRBJ2-5; D unresolved. Looked up from germline, CDR1 is MNHNS and CDR2 is SASEGT. The CDR3 length is 13 residues. V shed 5 bases and J shed 4 bases, with 11 bases lying between them. The CDR3 DNA is TGTGCCAGCAGTTTAGAGGTTGGAGAGACCCAGTACTTC. This codes for CASSLEVGETQYF.

The chain couples TRBV9 to TRBJ2-1; TRBD2 matches 7 bases. The V segment lost 0 bases and the J segment 9 bases; nucleotides outside the gene matches: 6. The germline V gene encodes CDR1 SGDLS and CDR2 YYNGEE. CDR3 length equals 14 residues. The CDR3 nucleotides are TGTGCCAGCAGCGTAGGGGCGGGAGTGGGTGAGCAGTTCTTC. This gives the protein CASSVGAGVGEQFF.

The V gene is TRBV4-2, the J gene TRBJ1-5; D is possibly TRBD1 (5 bases). This CDR3 is built from 15 residues. Trimming cost V 3 bases and J 0 bases, with 9 bases left between them. Germline assignment: CDR1 LGHNA and CDR2 YNFKEQ. In DNA form, the CDR3 reads TGTGCCAGCAGCCAGGTGGACAATAGCAATCAGCCCCAGCATTTT. This sequence encodes CASSQVDNSNQPQHF.